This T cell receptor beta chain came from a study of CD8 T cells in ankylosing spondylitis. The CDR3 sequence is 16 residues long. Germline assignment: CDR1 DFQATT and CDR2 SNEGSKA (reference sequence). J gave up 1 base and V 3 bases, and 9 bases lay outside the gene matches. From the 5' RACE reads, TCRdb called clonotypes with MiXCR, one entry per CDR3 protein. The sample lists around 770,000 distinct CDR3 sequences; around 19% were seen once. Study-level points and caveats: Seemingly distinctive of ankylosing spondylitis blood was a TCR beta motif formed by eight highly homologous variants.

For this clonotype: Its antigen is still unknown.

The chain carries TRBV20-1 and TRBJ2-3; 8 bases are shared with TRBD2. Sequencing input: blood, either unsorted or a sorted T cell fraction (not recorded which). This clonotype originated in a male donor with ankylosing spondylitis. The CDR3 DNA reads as TGCAGTGCTAGCCCTCTAGCGGGCCGGGGCACAGATACGCAGTATTTT. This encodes CSASPLAGRGTDTQYF.